Sequencing of this T cell receptor beta chain was carried out in a study of T cells in Graves' hyperthyroidism and ophthalmopathy. On the study more broadly: Peripheral blood was taken when the disease was first diagnosed, before any treatment began.

J gave up 1 base and V 1 base, and 3 bases lay outside the gene matches. CDR3 length equals 15 residues. The germline V gene has CDR1 SEHNR and CDR2 FQNEAQ (reference sequence). Turning to this clonotype: Its antigen is not known.

The investigators amplified TCR beta CDR3 regions from RNA transcripts. First-round RT-PCR targeting the TCR CDR3 was performed with the HTBI primer set. In TCRdb, the multiplex PCR reads were re-called with MiXCR into one record per CDR3 protein. Of roughly 180,000 distinct CDR3 sequences in the sample, around 15% were seen once. Study conclusions and caveats: Blood samples included most of the expanded thyroid clonotypes exceeding 0.001.

The V gene is TRBV7-9, the J gene TRBJ2-5; 7 bases line up with TRBD1. The TCR originated in a woman in her 50s with Graves' hyperthyroidism. The sequencing sample was made of blood. The CDR3 loop reads CASSLVGTVQETQYF. CDR3 sequence (DNA): TGTGCCAGCAGCTTAGTAGGGACAGTCCAAGAGACCCAGTACTTC.